This T cell receptor beta chain originates from a study of blood T cell repertoires in COVID-19. What the recovered Cohort 3 donors had was two negative PCRs, clearance, or symptom resolution. Germline V lookup: CDR1 MDHEN, CDR2 SYDVKM. V dropped 5 bases and J dropped 6 bases, with 17 bases sitting between them. The CDR3 loop spans 16 amino acids. TCRdb's table, derived via immunoSEQ multiplex PCR, lists solely in-frame clones and lacks some. Of around 300,000 clones in the sample, 88% were seen once. The chain is built from TRBV28 and TRBJ1-6, with TRBD1 as a possible D gene (6 bases). The TCR comes from a man in his thirties or forties who had recovered from COVID-19. The source material was PBMCs or T cells enriched from blood (not recorded which). CDR3 sequence: CASSLPLGHLNSPLHF. In nucleotides, the CDR3 is TGTGCCAGCAGTCTACCCCTGGGACACCTTAATTCACCCCTCCACTTT.